This TCR beta chain was identified during a study of beta chain features in type 1 diabetes. Findings and caveats of the study: Significant though moderate, a shortening of TCRB CDR3s appeared in all four CD4+ subsets of Type 1 diabetes patients.

The table lists this clone with a few counts. As yet, its antigen is unknown. V lost 3 bases and J 1 base, leaving 13 bases between the germline ends. The CDR3 loop spans 15 amino acids. CDR1 MGHRA and CDR2 YSYEKL come from the germline V gene. Expressed TCRB transcripts were sequenced because the entire RNA isolate underwent reverse transcription. TCRdb keeps only in-frame clones here, not all; method: immunoSEQ multiplex PCR. The sample has 200,000 to 300,000 clones, approximately 15% seen once; the top ten hold about 0.019%. The origin of this receptor is a man aged 25-45 years with type 1 diabetes. The sample consisted of naive CD4+ T cells from blood. This chain joins TRBV4-1 and TRBJ2-7, with a weak D call TRBD1 (5 bases). CDR3 nucleotide sequence: TGCGCCAGCAGCCAGGAACAGGCGGAGTCCTACGAGCAGTACTTC. Translation gives CASSQEQAESYEQYF.